The entry below gives a single T cell receptor (beta chain) sequence along with its context. Its antigen is currently unknown. The CDR3 contains 15 residues. Germline V gene lookup returns CDR1 MNHEY and CDR2 SVGAGI. The trim removed 5 bases at V and 6 bases at J, leaving 12 bases unmatched. Some clones are missing from TCRdb's copy, which holds only in-frame ones; the method was immunoSEQ multiplex PCR. The sample yields about 110,000 clones, 94% seen once. These data are taken from a study of T cell responses to AZD1222 COVID-19 vaccine. Study-wide points: Donors, mostly white British, included more females; clonal diversity was possibly underestimated. Reports say nearly half of spike-specific TCRs go after unmutated variant regions. Spike-specific TCRs gained breadth and depth after people received two AZD1222 doses.

The rearrangement links TRBV6-5 to TRBJ1-2, with 7 bases lining up with TRBD1. The material was peripheral blood, obtained 28 days after the second AZD1222 dose. This clonotype originated in an adult who received the AZD1222 COVID-19 vaccine. The CDR3 DNA reads TGTGCCAGCAGTAAACGGGACAGCTGGAGGGATGGCTACACCTTC. Protein product: CASSKRDSWRDGYTF.